The sequence of this TCR beta chain was determined in a study of shared clonotypes between healthy human individuals. Study overall: Three CD4 naive, three CD4 memory, two CD8 naive and one CD8 memory plate were used per donor. Points from the study as a whole: Apart from blood, nothing was sampled; tissue repertoires likely differ. On the whole, naive subsets had larger estimated richness than memory subsets had.

This clone showed up many times. Its antigen remains unknown. In the original analysis: Sequence data from immunoSEQ were junction-only and lacked quality scores; consequently, filtering differed. The assay was immunoSEQ multiplex PCR, and TCRdb's table has in-frame clones only and misses some. That table furnishes V, J and clone size, whereas the DNA furnished D and trimming. The sample shows 640,000 or so clones, around 72% of them seen only once. Germline CDR1 and CDR2: ENHRY and SYGVKD. The CDR3 is made up of 12 amino acids. The V and J ends lost 1 base and 7 bases respectively, with 7 bases between them.

This clonotype was obtained from a woman in her 30s in good health. Material: memory CD4+ T cells sorted from blood. Regarding subset: CD45RA-negative fraction. The genes are TRBV10-3 and TRBJ1-1; D ambiguous. CDR3 sequence reads: CAISELRYEAFF. The CDR3 nucleotides are TGTGCCATCAGTGAGTTAAGGTATGAAGCTTTCTTT.